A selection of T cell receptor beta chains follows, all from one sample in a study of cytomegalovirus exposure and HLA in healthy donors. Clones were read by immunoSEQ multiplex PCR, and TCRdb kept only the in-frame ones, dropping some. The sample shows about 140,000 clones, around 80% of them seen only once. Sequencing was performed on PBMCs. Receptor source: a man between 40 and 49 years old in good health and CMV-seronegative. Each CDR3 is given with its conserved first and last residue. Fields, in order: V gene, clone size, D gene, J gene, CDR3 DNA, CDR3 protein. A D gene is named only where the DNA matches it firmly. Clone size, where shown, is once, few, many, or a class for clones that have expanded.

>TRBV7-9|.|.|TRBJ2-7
TGTGCCAGCAGCACCGGACGGACCGGGGGGCAGTACTTC
CASSTGRTGGQYF
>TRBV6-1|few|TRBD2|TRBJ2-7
TGTGCCAGCAGTGACCCGGGGGGGACTTCTTCCTACGAGCAGTACTTC
CASSDPGGTSSYEQYF
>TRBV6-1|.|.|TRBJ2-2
TGTGCCAGCAGTAAAAGACAGAACACCGGGGAGCTGTTTTTT
CASSKRQNTGELFF
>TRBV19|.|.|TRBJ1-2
TGTGCCAGTACCATAGGGGGGGGCGGACGAGGCGGCTACACCTTC
CASTIGGGGRGGYTF
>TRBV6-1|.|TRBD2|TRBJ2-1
TGTGCCAGCAGTGAAGCGAGAGCGGGGGTTTACAATGAGCAGTTCTTC
CASSEARAGVYNEQFF
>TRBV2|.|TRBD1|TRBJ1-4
TGTGCCAGCAGGCAGCAGGGGGTTGAAAAACTGTTTTTT
CASRQQGVEKLFF
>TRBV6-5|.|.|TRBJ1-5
TGTGCCAGCAGTGCAGACAGGCGCAATCAGCCCCAGCATTTT
CASSADRRNQPQHF
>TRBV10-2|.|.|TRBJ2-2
TGCGCCAGCAGTGGGTCCAGGGGAAACGGGGAGCTGTTTTTT
CASSGSRGNGELFF
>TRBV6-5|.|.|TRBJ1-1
TGTGCCAGCAGATTCGCCCGGACAGCCGACCGTGAAGCTTTCTTT
CASRFARTADREAFF
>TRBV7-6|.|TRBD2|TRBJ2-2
TGTGCCAGCAGCTTACGCCCGTCGTCCGGGGGGGCCAACACCGGGGAGCTGTTTTTT
CASSLRPSSGGANTGELFF
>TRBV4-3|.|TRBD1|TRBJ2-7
TGCGCCAGCAGCCCGCAGGGGGCTTCCTACGAGCAGTACTTC
CASSPQGASYEQYF
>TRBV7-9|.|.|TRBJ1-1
TGTGCCAGCAGCTACGAAGACAAAATCGAAGCTTTCTTT
CASSYEDKIEAFF
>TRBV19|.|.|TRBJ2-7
TGTGCCAGTAGTATAAAACTGAGGAGCTCCTACGAGCAGTACTTC
CASSIKLRSSYEQYF
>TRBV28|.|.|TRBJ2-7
TGTGCCAGCAGTTCGGAGCGCTACGAGCAGTACTTC
CASSSERYEQYF
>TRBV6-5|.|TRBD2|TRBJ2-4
TGTGCCAGCGGCCTAGGGACTAGAGGGAGCATTCAGTACTTC
CASGLGTRGSIQYF
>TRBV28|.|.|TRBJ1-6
TGTGCCAGCAGTTTAGGAGGACCGAATAATTCACCCCTCCACTTT
CASSLGGPNNSPLHF
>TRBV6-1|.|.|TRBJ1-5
TGTGCCAGCGTAATTAATAGCAATCAGCCTCAGCATTTT
CASVINSNQPQHF
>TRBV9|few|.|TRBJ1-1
TGTGCCAGCACAGGGGCGAACACTGAAGCTTTCTTT
CASTGANTEAFF
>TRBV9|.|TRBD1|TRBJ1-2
TGTGCCAGCAGCGCCCAGGGGGCGGAGGGCTACACCTTC
CASSAQGAEGYTF
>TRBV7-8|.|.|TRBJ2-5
TGTGCCAGCAGCTTTCCAGCGGCTGAGACCCAGTACTTC
CASSFPAAETQYF
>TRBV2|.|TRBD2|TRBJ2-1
TGTGCCAGCAGTGAAGCCGGCGGGGGGGCATCAGGTGAGCAGTTCTTC
CASSEAGGGASGEQFF
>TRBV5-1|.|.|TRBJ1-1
TGCGCCAGCAGCTTGTGGATACTTAGCGGTGAGGTGAACACTGAAGCTTTCTTT
CASSLWILSGEVNTEAFF
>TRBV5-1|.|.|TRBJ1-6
TGCGCCAGCAGCTTGGCGCCCAAAACAGGGTCCTCCTATAATTCACCCCTCCACTTT
CASSLAPKTGSSYNSPLHF
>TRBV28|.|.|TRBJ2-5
TGTGCCAGCAGCCTCGGGGGGCCGCAAGAGACCCAGTACTTC
CASSLGGPQETQYF
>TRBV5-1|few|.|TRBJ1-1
TGCGCCAGCAGCTCGGGACTCTTGAACACTGAAGCTTTCTTT
CASSSGLLNTEAFF
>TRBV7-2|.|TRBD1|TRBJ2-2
TGTGCCAGCAGCGGCACTCACCTCCGGGACAGGGTCTCCGGGGAGCTGTTTTTT
CASSGTHLRDRVSGELFF
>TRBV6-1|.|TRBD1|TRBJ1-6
TGTGCCAGCAGGAGACAGGGGAACTCACCCCTCCACTTT
CASRRQGNSPLHF
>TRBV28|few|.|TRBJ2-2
TGTGCCAGCACCACCGGGACTGAGACCGGGGAGCTGTTTTTT
CASTTGTETGELFF
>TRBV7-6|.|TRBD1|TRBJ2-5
TGTGCCAGCAGCTTAGCGGGACAGGGTCAAGAGACCCAGTACTTC
CASSLAGQGQETQYF
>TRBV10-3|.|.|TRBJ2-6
TGTGCCATCAGCGGAGGTGAAATAGGGCAATTCTCCTCTGGGGCCAACGTCCTGACTTTC
CAISGGEIGQFSSGANVLTF
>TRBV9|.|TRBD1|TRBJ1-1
TGTGCCAGCAGCGTAGACAGGGGGTATACTGAAGCTTTCTTT
CASSVDRGYTEAFF
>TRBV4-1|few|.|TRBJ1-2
TGCGCCAGCAGCCTCCTACGGGACACCGGCTACACCTTC
CASSLLRDTGYTF
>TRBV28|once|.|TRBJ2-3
TGTGCCAGCAGTTCGAACAGGGGGGGGACAGATACGCAGTATTTT
CASSSNRGGTDTQYF
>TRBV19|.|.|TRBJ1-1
TGTGCCAGTACCCTGGGACTGAAGAACACTGAAGCTTTCTTT
CASTLGLKNTEAFF
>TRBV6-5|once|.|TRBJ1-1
TGTGCCAGCAGTGAGATCTTACCTGAAGCTTTCTTT
CASSEILPEAFF
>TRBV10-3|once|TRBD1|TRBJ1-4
TGTGCCATCAGTGACCCGGGACAGGGGGCGGTGTCCGAAAAACTGTTTTTT
CAISDPGQGAVSEKLFF